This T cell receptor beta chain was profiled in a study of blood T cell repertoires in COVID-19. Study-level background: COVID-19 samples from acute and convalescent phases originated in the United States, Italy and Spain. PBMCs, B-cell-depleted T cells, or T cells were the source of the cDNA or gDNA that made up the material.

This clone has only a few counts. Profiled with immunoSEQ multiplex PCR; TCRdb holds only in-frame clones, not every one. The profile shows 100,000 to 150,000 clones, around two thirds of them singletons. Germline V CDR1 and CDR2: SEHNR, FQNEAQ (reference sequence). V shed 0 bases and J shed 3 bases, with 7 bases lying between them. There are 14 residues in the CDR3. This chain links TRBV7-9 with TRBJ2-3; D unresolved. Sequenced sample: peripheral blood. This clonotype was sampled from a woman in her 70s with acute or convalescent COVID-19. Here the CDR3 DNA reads TGTGCCAGCAGCTTAGCCCGGTTTACAGATACGCAGTATTTT. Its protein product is CASSLARFTDTQYF.